What follows are 11 T cell receptor beta chains derived from one specimen sequenced in a study of blood T cell repertoires in COVID-19. TCRdb's table, derived via immunoSEQ multiplex PCR, lists solely in-frame clones and lacks some. The sample records about 190,000 clones, 80% to 90% being singletons. The specimen sequenced was peripheral blood. All receptors come from a woman of 80 years or more with acute or convalescent COVID-19.

V is TRBV6-5 and J is TRBJ2-7, with unresolved D. CDR3 size: 15 residues. Germline CDR1 MNHEY, CDR2 SVGAGI. With 10 bases removed from V and 2 bases from J, the gap between germline ends came to 21 bases. CDR3: CATQMMSGLAYEQYF. The CDR3 region has the DNA TGTGCCACCCAAATGATGAGTGGGCTGGCCTACGAGCAGTACTTC.

The chain uses TRBV14 and TRBJ1-2; D remains unclear. This CDR3 region has 13 residues. V lost 4 bases, J lost 2 bases, and 8 bases lay in between. Germline CDR1 SGHDN, CDR2 FVKESK. The CDR3 bases are TGTGCCAGCAGCCCACAAGTAAACTATGGCTACACCTTC. Its protein product is CASSPQVNYGYTF.

In this sample, this clone turned up once. The rearrangement joins TRBV7-2 to TRBJ2-7; 15 nucleotides align to TRBD2. The CDR3 is made up of 13 amino acids. The V gene end was trimmed by 5 bases and the J gene end by 9 bases; junction bases not matched to a gene: 2. CDR1 and CDR2 (germline): SGHTA, FQGNSA. CDR3 protein: CASSGLAGGSQYF. The DNA for the CDR3 is TGTGCCAGCAGCGGACTAGCGGGAGGGTCGCAGTACTTC.

The rearrangement joins TRBV9 to TRBJ2-1; 10 nucleotides line up with TRBD2. CDR1 is SGDLS and CDR2 is YYNGEE in the germline V gene. The CDR3 covers 14 residues. V lost 3 bases and J lost 10; bases outside the gene matches: 7. CDR3 protein: CASSGLAGEREQFF. As DNA, the CDR3 is TGTGCCAGCAGCGGGCTAGCGGGAGAAAGGGAGCAGTTCTTC.

This clone occurred a few times. The chain uses TRBV9 and TRBJ2-7; D is possibly TRBD2 (6 bases). Trimming removed 0 bases at V and 2 bases at J, with 12 bases between. The CDR3 sequence is 15 residues long. CDR1 and CDR2 (germline): SGDLS, YYNGEE. In DNA, the CDR3 is TGTGCCAGCAGCGTAGCTCCGGGGGTCCCCTACGAGCAGTACTTC. Protein product: CASSVAPGVPYEQYF.

This clone was found once. V and J are TRBV18 and TRBJ2-5; 7 nucleotides match TRBD1. Trimming took 1 base from V and 5 from J; bases not matched to a gene: 4. Germline V lookup: CDR1 KGHSH, CDR2 LQKENI. This CDR3 region has 14 residues. The chain's CDR3 is CASSPQSRGETQYF. The CDR3 DNA follows: TGTGCCAGCTCACCACAGAGCAGGGGGGAGACCCAGTACTTC. Drawing the rest from reference TRBV18 and TRBJ2-5, the complete variable domain is NAGVMQNPRHLVRRRGQEARLRCSPMKGHSHVYWYRQLPEEGLKFMVYLQKENIIDESGMPKERFSAEFPKEGPSILRIQQVVRGDSAAYFCASSPQSRGETQYFGPGTRLLVL.

For the CDR3, the DNA is TGCGCCAGCAGTGACCGGACAGGGAGCTCCTACAATGAGCAGTTCTTC. Protein sequence: CASSDRTGSSYNEQFF. The chain employs TRBV10-1 and TRBJ2-1; 8 bases agree with TRBD1. With 3 bases clipped from V and 0 bases from J, the junction kept 4 bases outside the gene matches. The CDR3 has 16 amino acids. Germline-derived CDR1 and CDR2 are WNHNN and SYGVQD (reference sequence).

V is TRBV11-1 and J is TRBJ1-1; D is perhaps TRBD1 (5 bases). There are 15 residues in the CDR3. Germline assignment: CDR1 SGHAT and CDR2 FQDESV (reference sequence). V was pared by 3 bases and J by 3 bases, with 14 bases between. DNA of the CDR3: TGTGCCAGCAGCTTGGTGACAGCGATATACACTGAAGCTTTCTTT. Translating it yields CASSLVTAIYTEAFF.

Here the CDR3 DNA reads TGTGCCAGCAGCCCGGGACTAGCGGGTGATGAGCAGTTCTTC. Residues: CASSPGLAGDEQFF. The rearrangement uses TRBV7-3 and TRBJ2-1, with 12 bases identical to TRBD2. This CDR3 region has 14 residues. The germline gives CDR1 SGHTA, CDR2 FQGTGA. Trimming cost V 5 bases and J 8 bases; bases outside gene matches: 4.

This clone was counted a few times. This chain uses TRBV5-5 with TRBJ2-7; 8 bases are a match to TRBD2. Per the germline V gene, CDR1 is SGHKS and CDR2 is YYEKEE (reference sequence). V lost 4 bases, J lost 0 bases, and 15 bases stayed unmatched. The CDR3 covers 18 residues. The CDR3 bases are TGTGCCAGCAGCCCACGGCAGGCGGGAGGCACTTTCTCCTACGAGCAGTACTTC. Translation gives CASSPRQAGGTFSYEQYF.

The V call is TRBV24-1, the J call TRBJ2-3, with D perhaps TRBD2 (5 bases). This CDR3 has 15 amino acids. V was shortened by 5 bases and J by 3 bases, with 14 bases between the two germline ends. Germline V gene data show CDR1 as KGHDR and CDR2 as SFDVKD. CDR3 sequence (DNA): TGTGCCACCAGTGGAGGGAGTGGGGAAACAGATACGCAGTATTTT. This encodes CATSGGSGETDTQYF.